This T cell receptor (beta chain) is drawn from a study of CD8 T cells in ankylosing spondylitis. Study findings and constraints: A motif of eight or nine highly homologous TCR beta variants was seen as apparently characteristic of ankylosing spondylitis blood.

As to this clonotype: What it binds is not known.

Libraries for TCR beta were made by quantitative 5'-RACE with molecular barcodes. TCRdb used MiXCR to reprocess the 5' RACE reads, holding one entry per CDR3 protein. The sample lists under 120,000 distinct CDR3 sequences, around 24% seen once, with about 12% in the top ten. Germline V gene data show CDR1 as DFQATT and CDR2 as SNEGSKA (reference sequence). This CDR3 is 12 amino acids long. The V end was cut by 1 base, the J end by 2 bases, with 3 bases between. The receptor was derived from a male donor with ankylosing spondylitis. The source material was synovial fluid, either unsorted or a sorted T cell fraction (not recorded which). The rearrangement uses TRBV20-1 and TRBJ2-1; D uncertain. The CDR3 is CSARGPYNEQFF. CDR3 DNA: TGCAGTGCTAGAGGGCCCTACAATGAGCAGTTCTTC.